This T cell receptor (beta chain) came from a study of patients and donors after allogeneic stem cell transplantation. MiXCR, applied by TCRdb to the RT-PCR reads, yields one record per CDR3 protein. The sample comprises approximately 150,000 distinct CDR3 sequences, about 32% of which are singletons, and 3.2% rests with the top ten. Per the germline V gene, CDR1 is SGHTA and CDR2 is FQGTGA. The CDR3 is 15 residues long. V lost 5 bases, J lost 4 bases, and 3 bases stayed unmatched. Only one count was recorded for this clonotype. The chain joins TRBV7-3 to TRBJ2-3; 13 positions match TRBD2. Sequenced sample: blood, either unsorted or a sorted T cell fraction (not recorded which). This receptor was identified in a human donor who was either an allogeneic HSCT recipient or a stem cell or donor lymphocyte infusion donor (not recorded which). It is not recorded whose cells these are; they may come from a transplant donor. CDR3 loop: CASSTGLAGADTQYF. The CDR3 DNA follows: TGTGCCAGCAGCACAGGACTAGCGGGAGCAGATACGCAGTATTTT.